This T cell receptor (beta chain) was retrieved from a study of blood T cell repertoires in COVID-19. Study-level background: PBMCs, B-cell-depleted T cells, or T cells were the source of the cDNA or gDNA that made up the material.

Sequenced by immunoSEQ multiplex PCR; TCRdb stores in-frame clones only, minus some. This table holds 100,000 or so clones, 65% to 90% found once. CDR3 length equals 13 residues. Trimming shortened V by 8 bases and J by 5 bases, and 15 bases separated the two germline ends. In germline, CDR1 is SNHLY, CDR2 FYNNEI. V usage is TRBV2 and J usage is TRBJ1-2, with D perhaps matching TRBD1 (6 bases). Sequences were obtained from peripheral blood. The clonotype comes from a man aged 80 or over with acute or convalescent COVID-19. CDR3 sequence reads: CASLQGRLYGYTF. CDR3 nucleotides: TGTGCCAGCTTACAGGGCCGGTTGTATGGCTACACCTTC.